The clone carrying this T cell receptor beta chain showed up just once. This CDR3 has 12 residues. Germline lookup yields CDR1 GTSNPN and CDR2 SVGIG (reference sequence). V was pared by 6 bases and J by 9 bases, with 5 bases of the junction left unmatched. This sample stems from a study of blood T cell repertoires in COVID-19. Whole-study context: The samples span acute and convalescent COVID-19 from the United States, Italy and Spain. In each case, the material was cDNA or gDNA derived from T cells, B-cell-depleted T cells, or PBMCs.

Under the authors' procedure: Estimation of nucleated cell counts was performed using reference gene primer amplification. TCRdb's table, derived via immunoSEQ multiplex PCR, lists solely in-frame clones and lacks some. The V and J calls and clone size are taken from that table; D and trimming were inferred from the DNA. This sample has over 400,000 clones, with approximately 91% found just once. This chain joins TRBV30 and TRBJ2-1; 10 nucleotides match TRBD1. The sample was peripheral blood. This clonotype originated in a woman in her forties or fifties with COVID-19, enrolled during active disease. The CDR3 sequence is CACETGGIEQFF. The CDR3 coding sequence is TGTGCCTGCGAGACAGGGGGCATTGAGCAGTTCTTC.